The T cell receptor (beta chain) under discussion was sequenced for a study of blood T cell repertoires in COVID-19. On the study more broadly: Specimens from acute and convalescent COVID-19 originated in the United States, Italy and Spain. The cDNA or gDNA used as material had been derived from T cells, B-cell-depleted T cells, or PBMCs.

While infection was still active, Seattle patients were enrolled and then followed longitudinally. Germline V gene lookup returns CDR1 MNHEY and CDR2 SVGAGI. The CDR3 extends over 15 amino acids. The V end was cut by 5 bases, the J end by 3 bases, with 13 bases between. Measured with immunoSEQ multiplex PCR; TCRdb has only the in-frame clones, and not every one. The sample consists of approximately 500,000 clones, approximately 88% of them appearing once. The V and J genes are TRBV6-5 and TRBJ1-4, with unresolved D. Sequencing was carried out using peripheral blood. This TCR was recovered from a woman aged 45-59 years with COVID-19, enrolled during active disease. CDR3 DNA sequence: TGTGCCAGCAGTCGAGCTGGGCAGTCTAATGAAAAACTGTTTTTT. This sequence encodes CASSRAGQSNEKLFF.